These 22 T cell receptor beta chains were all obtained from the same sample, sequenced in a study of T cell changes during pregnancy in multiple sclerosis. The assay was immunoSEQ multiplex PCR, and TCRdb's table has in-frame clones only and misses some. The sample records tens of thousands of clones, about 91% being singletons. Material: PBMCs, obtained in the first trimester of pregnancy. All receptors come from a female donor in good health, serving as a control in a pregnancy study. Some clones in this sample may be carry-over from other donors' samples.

CDR3 sequence reads: CASSTQTGLSGTDTQYF. CDR3 DNA sequence: TGTGCCAGCAGCACCCAGACAGGGTTATCGGGCACAGATACGCAGTATTTT. The chain combines TRBV11-2 with TRBJ2-3; the match to TRBD1 covers 7 bases. CDR3 size: 17 residues. The V and J ends lost 5 bases and 1 base, in that order; junction bases with no gene match: 12. Germline V gene data show CDR1 as SGHAT and CDR2 as FQNNGV.

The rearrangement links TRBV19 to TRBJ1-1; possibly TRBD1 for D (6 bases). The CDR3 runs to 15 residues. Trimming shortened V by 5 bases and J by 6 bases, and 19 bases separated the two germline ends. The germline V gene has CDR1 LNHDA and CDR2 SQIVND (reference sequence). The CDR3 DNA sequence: TGTGCCAGTAGTTCACAAGCAGGGGTGAGCGCTGAAGCTTTCTTT. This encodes CASSSQAGVSAEAFF.

CDR3 DNA sequence: TGTGCCAGCAGCTTGAGTGCGGGGATTCAACCGTACGAGCAGTACTTC. Translating gives CASSLSAGIQPYEQYF. The gene calls are TRBV5-5 and TRBJ2-7; TRBD2 might be the D (6 bases). The CDR3 is 16 residues long. With 1 base removed from V and 4 bases from J, the gap between germline ends came to 18 bases. Germline-derived CDR1 and CDR2 are SGHKS and YYEKEE (reference sequence). Supplemented by reference TRBV5-5 and TRBJ2-7, the full variable domain reads DAGVTQSPTHLIKTRGQQVTLRCSPISGHKSVSWYQQVLGQGPQFIFQYYEKEERGRGNFPDRFSARQFPNYSSELNVNALLLGDSALYLCASSLSAGIQPYEQYFGPGTRLTVT.

The CDR3 DNA reads as TGCGCCAGCAGTCACTGGACAGGGGGCTTTGTAACTAATGAAAAACTGTTTTTT. It translates to CASSHWTGGFVTNEKLFF. V usage is TRBV23-1 and J usage is TRBJ1-4; 11 bases line up with TRBD1. TRBV23-1 is treated as an ORF (open reading frame) with a function not yet certain. The CDR3 covers 18 residues. With 3 bases clipped from V and 1 base from J, the junction kept 7 bases outside the gene matches.

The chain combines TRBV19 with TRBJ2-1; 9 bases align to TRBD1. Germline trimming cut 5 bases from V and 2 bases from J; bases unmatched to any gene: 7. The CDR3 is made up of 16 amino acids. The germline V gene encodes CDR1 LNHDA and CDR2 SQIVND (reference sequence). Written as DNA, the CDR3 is TGTGCCAGTAGTGCCAGAGACAGGGGGGCCTACAATGAGCAGTTCTTC. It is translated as CASSARDRGAYNEQFF.

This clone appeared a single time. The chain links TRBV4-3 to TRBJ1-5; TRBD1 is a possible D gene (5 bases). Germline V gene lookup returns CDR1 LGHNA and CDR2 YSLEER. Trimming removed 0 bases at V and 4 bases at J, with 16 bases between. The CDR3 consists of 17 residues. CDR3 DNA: TGCGCCAGCAGCCAAGAGCTAGGGCAGGGAGGGAATCAGCCCCAGCATTTT. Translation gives CASSQELGQGGNQPQHF.

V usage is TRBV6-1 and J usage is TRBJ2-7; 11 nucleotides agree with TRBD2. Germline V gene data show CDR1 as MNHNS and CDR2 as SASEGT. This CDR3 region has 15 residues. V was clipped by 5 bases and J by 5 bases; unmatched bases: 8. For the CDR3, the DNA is TGTGCCAGCAGTTCTAGACTAGCGGGGTATAACGAGCAGTACTTC. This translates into CASSSRLAGYNEQYF.

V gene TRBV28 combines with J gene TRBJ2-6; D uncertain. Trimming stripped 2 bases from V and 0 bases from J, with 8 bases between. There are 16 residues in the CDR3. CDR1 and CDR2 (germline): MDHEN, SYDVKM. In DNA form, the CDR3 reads TGTGCCAGCAGTTTAACTGCCATCTCTGGGGCCAACGTCCTGACTTTC. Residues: CASSLTAISGANVLTF.

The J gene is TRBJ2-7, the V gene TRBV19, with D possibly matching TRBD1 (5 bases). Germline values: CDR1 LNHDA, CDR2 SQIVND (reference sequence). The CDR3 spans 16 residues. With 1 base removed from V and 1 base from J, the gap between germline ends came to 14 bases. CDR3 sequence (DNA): TGTGCCAGTAGTATAGCCGACAGTAGCATTTCCTACGAGCAGTACTTC. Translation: CASSIADSSISYEQYF.

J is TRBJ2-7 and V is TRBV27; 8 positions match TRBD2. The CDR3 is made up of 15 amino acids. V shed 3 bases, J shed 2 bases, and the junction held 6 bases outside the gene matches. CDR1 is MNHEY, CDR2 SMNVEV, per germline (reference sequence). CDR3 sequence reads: CASSFAGGRPYEQYF. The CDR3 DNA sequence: TGTGCCAGCAGTTTTGCGGGGGGCCGCCCCTACGAGCAGTACTTC.

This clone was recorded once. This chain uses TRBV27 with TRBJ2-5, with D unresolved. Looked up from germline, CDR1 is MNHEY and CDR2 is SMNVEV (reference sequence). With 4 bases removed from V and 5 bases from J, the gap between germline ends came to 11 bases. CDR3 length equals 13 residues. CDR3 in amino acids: CASSYGTVETQYF. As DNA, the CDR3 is TGTGCCAGCAGTTATGGCACAGTGGAGACCCAGTACTTC.

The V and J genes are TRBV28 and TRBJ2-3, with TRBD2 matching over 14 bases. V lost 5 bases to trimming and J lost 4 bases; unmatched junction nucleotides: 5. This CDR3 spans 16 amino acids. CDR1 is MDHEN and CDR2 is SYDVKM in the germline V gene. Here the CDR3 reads CASSVGLAGVADTQYF. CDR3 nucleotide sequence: TGTGCCAGCAGTGTGGGACTAGCGGGAGTGGCAGATACGCAGTATTTT.

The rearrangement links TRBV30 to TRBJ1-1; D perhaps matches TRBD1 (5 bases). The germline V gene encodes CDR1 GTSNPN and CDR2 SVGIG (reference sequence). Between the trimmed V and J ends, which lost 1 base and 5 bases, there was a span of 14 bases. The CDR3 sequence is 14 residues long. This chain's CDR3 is CAWSGWGQATEAFF. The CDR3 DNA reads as TGTGCCTGGAGTGGATGGGGCCAAGCGACTGAAGCTTTCTTT.

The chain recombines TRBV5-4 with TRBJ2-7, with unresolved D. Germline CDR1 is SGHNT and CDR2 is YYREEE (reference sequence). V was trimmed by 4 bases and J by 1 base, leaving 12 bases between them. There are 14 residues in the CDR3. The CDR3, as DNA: TGTGCCAGCAGCCCTGCAGACACTTCCTACGAGCAGTACTTC. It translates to CASSPADTSYEQYF. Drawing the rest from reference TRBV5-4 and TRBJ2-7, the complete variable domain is ETGVTQSPTHLIKTRGQQVTLRCSSQSGHNTVSWYQQALGQGPQFIFQYYREEENGRGNFPPRFSGLQFPNYSSELNVNALELDDSALYLCASSPADTSYEQYFGPGTRLTVT.

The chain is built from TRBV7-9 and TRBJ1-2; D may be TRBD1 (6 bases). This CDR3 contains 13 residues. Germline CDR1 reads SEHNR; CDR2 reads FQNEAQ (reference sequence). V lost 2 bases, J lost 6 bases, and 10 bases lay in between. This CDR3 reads CASSLRGGNGYTF. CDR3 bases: TGTGCCAGCAGCTTAAGAGGGGGTAATGGCTACACCTTC.

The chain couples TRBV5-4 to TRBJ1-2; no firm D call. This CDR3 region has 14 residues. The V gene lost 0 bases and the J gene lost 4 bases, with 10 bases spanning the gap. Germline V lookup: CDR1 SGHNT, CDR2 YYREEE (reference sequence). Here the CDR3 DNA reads TGTGCCAGCAGCTTGGCACTCTCGGGCTATGGCTACACCTTC. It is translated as CASSLALSGYGYTF.

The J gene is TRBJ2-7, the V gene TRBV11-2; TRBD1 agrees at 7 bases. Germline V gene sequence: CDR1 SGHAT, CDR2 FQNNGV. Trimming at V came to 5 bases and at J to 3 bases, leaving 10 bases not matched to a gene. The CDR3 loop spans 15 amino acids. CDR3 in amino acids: CASSGGPGQYYEQYF. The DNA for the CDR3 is TGTGCCAGCAGCGGCGGGCCGGGACAGTACTACGAGCAGTACTTC. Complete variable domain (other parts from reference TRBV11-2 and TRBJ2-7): EAGVAQSPRYKIIEKRQSVAFWCNPISGHATLYWYQQILGQGPKLLIQFQNNGVVDDSQLPKDRFSAERLKGVDSTLKIQPAKLEDSAVYLCASSGGPGQYYEQYFGPGTRLTVT.

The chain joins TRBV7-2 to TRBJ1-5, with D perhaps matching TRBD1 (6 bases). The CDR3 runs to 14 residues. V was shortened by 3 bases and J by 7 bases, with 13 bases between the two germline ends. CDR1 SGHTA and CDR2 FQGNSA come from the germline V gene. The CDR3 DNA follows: TGTGCCAGCAGCTTTTCAGGGGTTGGACAGCCCCAGCATTTT. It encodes CASSFSGVGQPQHF.

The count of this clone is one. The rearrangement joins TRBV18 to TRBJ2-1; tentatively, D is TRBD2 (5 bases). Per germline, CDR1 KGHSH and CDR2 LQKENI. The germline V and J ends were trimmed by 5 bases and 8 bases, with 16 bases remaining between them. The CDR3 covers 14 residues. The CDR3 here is CASSSGLPGDEQFF. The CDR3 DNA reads TGTGCCAGCTCATCCGGACTCCCGGGCGATGAGCAGTTCTTC.

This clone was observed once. The CDR3 nucleotides read TGTGCCAGCAAGAAAACAGTATCAGCAGATACGCAGTATTTT. Its protein product is CASKKTVSADTQYF. The chain carries TRBV2 and TRBJ2-3; D is unclear. V lost 7 bases and J 4 bases, leaving 15 bases between the germline ends. CDR3 length equals 14 residues. The V gene's germline CDR1 is SNHLY and CDR2 FYNNEI. The whole variable domain, remainder taken from reference TRBV2 and TRBJ2-3, is EPEVTQTPSHQVTQMGQEVILRCVPISNHLYFYWYRQILGQKVEFLVSFYNNEISEKSEIFDDQFSVERPDGSNFTLKIRSTKLEDSAMYFCASKKTVSADTQYFGPGTRLTVL.

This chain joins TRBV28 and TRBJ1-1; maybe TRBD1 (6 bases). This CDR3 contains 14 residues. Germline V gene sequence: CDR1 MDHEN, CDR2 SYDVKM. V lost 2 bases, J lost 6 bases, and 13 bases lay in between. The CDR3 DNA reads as TGTGCCAGCAGTTTAGGGGGCGTCTTGCCTGAAGCTTTCTTT. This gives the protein CASSLGGVLPEAFF.

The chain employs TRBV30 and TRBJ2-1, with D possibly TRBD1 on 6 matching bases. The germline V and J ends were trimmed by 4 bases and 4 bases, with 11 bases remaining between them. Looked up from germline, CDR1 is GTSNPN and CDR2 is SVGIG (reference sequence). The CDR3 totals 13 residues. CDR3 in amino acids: CAWNHQGYNEQFF. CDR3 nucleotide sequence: TGTGCCTGGAACCACCAGGGGTACAATGAGCAGTTCTTC.